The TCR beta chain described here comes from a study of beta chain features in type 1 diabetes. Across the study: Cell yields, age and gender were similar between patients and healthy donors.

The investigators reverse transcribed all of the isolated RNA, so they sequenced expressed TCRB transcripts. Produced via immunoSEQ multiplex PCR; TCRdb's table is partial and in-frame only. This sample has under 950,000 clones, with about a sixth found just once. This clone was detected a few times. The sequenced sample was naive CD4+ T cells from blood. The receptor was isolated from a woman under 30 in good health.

The CDR3 sequence is CASGDRGHSTDTQYF. The DNA for the CDR3 is TGTGCCAGTGGGGACAGGGGGCATAGCACAGATACGCAGTATTTT. This chain connects TRBV19 to TRBJ2-3, with 12 bases that match TRBD1. Trimming at V came to 8 bases and at J to 0 bases, leaving 3 bases not matched to a gene. The germline CDR1 and CDR2 sequences are LNHDA and SQIVND (reference sequence). This CDR3 is built from 15 residues.